This TCR beta chain was recorded in a study of shared clonotypes between healthy human individuals. Notes on the study in general: The study found lower generation probabilities in non-shared clonotypes than in those shared by all four donors.

TCRdb's table, derived via immunoSEQ multiplex PCR, lists solely in-frame clones and lacks some. The sample consists of about 2.1 million clones, 80% to 95% of them appearing once. Trimming cost V 6 bases and J 5 bases; bases outside gene matches: 5. Germline CDR1 MDHEN, CDR2 SYDVKM. The CDR3 is made up of 14 amino acids. A remark on this clone: Its antigen is not known. Other DNA sequences from this sample encode an identical CDR3 as well.

Naivety among CD8 cells was defined by CD45RO negativity and positive CCR7 selection, thereby excluding terminally differentiated effector memory CD45RA+ cells. Sequencing input: naive CD8+ T cells from PBMCs. V and J are TRBV28 and TRBJ2-1; 9 bases match TRBD2. This clonotype was obtained from a man aged 18 to 35 in good health. Some clones in this sample may be carry-over from other donors' samples. CDR3 region: CASSRLAEDNEQFF. The CDR3 bases are TGTGCCAGCAGCCGACTAGCGGAAGACAATGAGCAGTTCTTC.